The next 7 T cell receptor beta chains were all read from a single sample in a study of T cells after yellow fever vaccination. TCRdb re-analysed the 5' RACE reads in MiXCR, keeping a single row per CDR3 protein. Of 340,000 or so distinct CDR3 sequences in the sample, approximately 12% were seen once. The material sequenced was CD4+ T cells sorted from PBMCs, taken 15 days after the yellow fever booster vaccination. The source is a man between 18 and 29 years old who received the YFV17D yellow fever vaccine.

The chain couples TRBV30 to TRBJ1-2, with TRBD1 as a possible D gene (6 bases). V dropped 1 base and J dropped 3 bases, with 9 bases sitting between them. The germline V gene has CDR1 GTSNPN and CDR2 SVGIG (reference sequence). There are 13 residues in the CDR3. The CDR3, as DNA: TGTGCCTGGAGTGGAGGGGGGGACTATGGCTACACCTTC. Amino acid sequence: CAWSGGGDYGYTF.

The chain combines TRBV7-2 with TRBJ2-2; 7 bases match TRBD2. Trimming cost V 4 bases and J 0 bases; bases outside gene matches: 2. CDR1 and CDR2 (germline): SGHTA, FQGNSA. The CDR3 is made up of 15 amino acids. The CDR3 DNA follows: TGTGCCAGCAGCTGGAGCGGGACGAACACCGGGGAGCTGTTTTTT. Translated, it gives CASSWSGTNTGELFF. The whole variable domain, remainder taken from reference TRBV7-2 and TRBJ2-2, is GAGVSQSPSNKVTEKGKDVELRCDPISGHTALYWYRQSLGQGLEFLIYFQGNSAPDKSGLPSDRFSAERTGGSVSTLTIQRTQQEDSAVYLCASSWSGTNTGELFFGEGSRLTVL.

The rearrangement links TRBV5-5 to TRBJ2-5, with D uncertain. Trimming cost V 4 bases and J 5 bases, with 15 bases left between them. The CDR3 runs to 14 residues. Germline loops: CDR1 SGHKS, CDR2 YYEKEE (reference sequence). As DNA, the CDR3 is TGTGCCAGCAGCACGATGGACGCCGCCGAGACCCAGTACTTC. This codes for CASSTMDAAETQYF.

The rearrangement uses TRBV6-5 and TRBJ2-1; 9 bases agree with TRBD1. The CDR3 totals 13 residues. Trimming removed 6 bases from V and 9 bases from J; junction bases left unmatched: 6. CDR1 is MNHEY and CDR2 is SVGAGI in the germline V gene. DNA of the CDR3: TGTGCCAGCAGCTGGGGACAGGGAGGTGAGCAGTTCTTC. Its translation: CASSWGQGGEQFF.

This clonotype was observed at least ten times. The V call is TRBV2, the J call TRBJ1-5, with D uncertain. Germline V gives CDR1 SNHLY, CDR2 FYNNEI. Trimming removed 1 base at V and 0 bases at J, with 4 bases between. The CDR3 is made up of 14 amino acids. The CDR3 loop reads CASSEGLSNQPQHF. The CDR3 DNA reads as TGTGCCAGCAGTGAAGGTCTTAGCAATCAGCCCCAGCATTTT.

This clonotype showed up many times. The chain combines TRBV6-1 with TRBJ1-5; D unclear. Trimming cost V 2 bases and J 5 bases, with 7 bases left between them. Germline assignment: CDR1 MNHNS and CDR2 SASEGT. The CDR3 has 13 residues. CDR3 DNA sequence: TGTGCCAGCAGTGAAAAAACCCATCAGCCCCAGCATTTT. It codes for CASSEKTHQPQHF.

This clonotype was seen many times. The chain has TRBV5-1 and TRBJ1-1; the D is unclear. V lost 4 bases to trimming and J lost 5 bases, with 15 bases between them. Per germline, CDR1 SGHRS and CDR2 YFSETQ. This CDR3 spans 14 amino acids. CDR3 nucleotide sequence: TGCGCCAGCAGCCAGAATCCGGGGATTACTGAAGCTTTCTTT. Protein sequence: CASSQNPGITEAFF.